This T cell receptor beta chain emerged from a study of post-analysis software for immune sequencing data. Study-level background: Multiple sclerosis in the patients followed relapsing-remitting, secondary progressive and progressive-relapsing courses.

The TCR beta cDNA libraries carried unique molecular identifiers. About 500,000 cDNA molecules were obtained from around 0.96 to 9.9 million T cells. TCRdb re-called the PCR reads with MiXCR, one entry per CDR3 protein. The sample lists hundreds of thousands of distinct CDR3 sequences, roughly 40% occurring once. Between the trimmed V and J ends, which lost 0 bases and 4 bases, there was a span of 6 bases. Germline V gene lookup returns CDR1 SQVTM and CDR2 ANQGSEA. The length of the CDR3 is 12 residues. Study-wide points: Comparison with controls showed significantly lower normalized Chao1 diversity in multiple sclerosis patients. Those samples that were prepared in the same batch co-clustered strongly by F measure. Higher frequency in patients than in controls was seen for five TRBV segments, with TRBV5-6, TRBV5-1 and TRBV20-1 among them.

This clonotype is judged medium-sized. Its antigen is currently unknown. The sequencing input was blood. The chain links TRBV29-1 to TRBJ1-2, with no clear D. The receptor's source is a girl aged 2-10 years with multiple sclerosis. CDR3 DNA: TGCAGCGTTGAAGATGCACTCTATGGCTACACCTTC. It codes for CSVEDALYGYTF.